The TCR beta chain under discussion was sequenced for a study of vaccination and CD4 T cells after COVID-19. Study-wide results and limits: When vaccine-specific clones from convalescent patients were examined, 304 of 307 were spike mono-reactive.

The treatment: roughly 11-day PBMC culture with coronavirus spike peptide pools or control peptides (ViraFEST assay). Expanded clonotypes were found by TCR sequencing after peptide-pool stimulation (ViraFEST). Germline lookup yields CDR1 SGHTA and CDR2 FQGTGA. This CDR3 contains 13 residues. V lost 1 base, J lost 6 bases, and 7 bases lay in between. Note on this clonotype: Its antigen remains unidentified.

Cultured CD4+ T-cell DNA underwent Oncomine TCR Beta short-read sequencing. One entry per CDR3 protein results from TCRdb running MiXCR on the PCR reads. The data contain about 19,000 distinct CDR3 sequences, about half of them singletons. This sequence originates from a human donor who had recovered from COVID-19. The chain uses TRBV7-3 and TRBJ2-4, with D uncertain. Material: CD4+ T cells from blood, cultured in vitro, obtained before SARS-CoV-2 vaccination. In DNA, the CDR3 is TGTGCCAGCAGCTTAAACAGCAGAAACATTCAGTACTTC. This gives the protein CASSLNSRNIQYF.